A single sample gave rise to the 24 T cell receptor beta chains below, sequenced in a study of blood T cells in healthy people across ages. Primers used in a second PCR of about 7 to 12 cycles were a sample-barcoded 5' primer and a J-beta primer mix. Each CDR3 protein gets one entry after TCRdb re-called the 5' RACE reads with MiXCR. Of roughly 800,000 distinct CDR3 sequences listed, 20% to 30% were seen once; the top ten hold approximately 4%. These same records also appear under a second study, on T cells of mothers and their children.

What was sequenced was blood. Every receptor here comes from a boy younger than 18 in good health.

This clonotype was observed a handful of times. The gene calls are TRBV11-2 and TRBJ2-1, with TRBD2 matching 11 bases. Trimming removed 3 bases from V and 10 bases from J; junction bases left unmatched: 8. This CDR3 region has 15 residues. Germline CDR1 SGHAT, CDR2 FQNNGV. The CDR3 loop reads CASSFGLAGGAEQFF. DNA for the CDR3: TGTGCCAGCAGCTTCGGGCTAGCGGGAGGTGCAGAGCAGTTCTTC.

This chain links TRBV11-2 with TRBJ2-3; 8 bases match TRBD2. This CDR3 is built from 15 residues. The germline gives CDR1 SGHAT, CDR2 FQNNGV. V lost 1 base and J lost 6; bases outside the gene matches: 6. CDR3: CASSLASGLGDTQYF. CDR3 bases: TGTGCCAGCAGCTTAGCTAGCGGGCTGGGGGATACGCAGTATTTT.

The rearrangement uses TRBV28 and TRBJ2-1, with no clear D. The V and J ends lost 5 bases and 0 bases respectively, with 17 bases between them. The CDR3 runs 17 residues. The germline V gene has CDR1 MDHEN and CDR2 SYDVKM. The CDR3 nucleotides are TGTGCCAGCAGTAAAAACGACGGACCCAGCTCCTACAATGAGCAGTTCTTC. It yields the protein CASSKNDGPSSYNEQFF.

V is TRBV4-3 and J is TRBJ2-5, with D maybe TRBD2 (6 bases). The CDR3 is 15 residues long. The germline V and J ends were trimmed by 4 bases and 3 bases, with 15 bases remaining between them. The V gene's germline CDR1 is LGHNA and CDR2 YSLEER. The CDR3 DNA sequence: TGCGCCAGCAGCCCCGATCCCGGGAGAGAAGAGACCCAGTACTTC. Protein sequence: CASSPDPGREETQYF.

This chain joins TRBV20-1 and TRBJ2-5; TRBD2 is a possible D gene (5 bases). The V gene lost 0 bases and the J gene lost 13 bases, with 24 bases spanning the gap. This CDR3 region has 15 residues. CDR1 is DFQATT, CDR2 SNEGSKA, per germline (reference sequence). The CDR3 region has the DNA TGCAGTGCTAGAGATAGAGGGTCGTTCTCCTACGAGCTGTACTTC. This codes for CSARDRGSFSYELYF.

This chain connects TRBV13 to TRBJ1-1; TRBD1 agrees at 7 bases. Unmatched junction bases numbered 11, after V lost 2 bases and J lost 5 bases. Per the germline V gene, CDR1 is PRHDT and CDR2 is FYEKMQ (reference sequence). This CDR3 region has 16 residues. This chain's CDR3 is CASSLRRYRGQTEAFF. For the CDR3, the DNA is TGTGCCAGCAGCTTAAGGCGGTACAGGGGCCAAACTGAAGCTTTCTTT.

This clonotype has only a few counts. The rearrangement links TRBV2 to TRBJ2-5; D ambiguous. Judging by the DNA end, TRBJ2-7 fits better; the J call may be wrong. The CDR3 sequence is 14 residues long. The germline V gene encodes CDR1 SNHLY and CDR2 FYNNEI. The CDR3 coding sequence is TGTGCCAGCAGTCGCCCCGGGCTGAACTACGAGCAGTACTTC. It is translated as CASSRPGLNYEQYF.

V is TRBV6-2 or TRBV6-3 and J is TRBJ2-1; the match to TRBD2 covers 9 bases. Judging by the DNA end, TRBJ2-7 fits better; the J call may be wrong. CDR1 is MNHEY and CDR2 is SVGEGT in the germline V gene. The CDR3 length is 15 residues. The CDR3 DNA is TGTGCCAGCAGGGGGCTAGCGGGACCCTCCTACGAGCAGTACTTC. Translation: CASRGLAGPSYEQYF.

The V call is TRBV4-1, the J call TRBJ2-7, with unresolved D. CDR3 size: 14 residues. Germline-derived CDR1 and CDR2 are MGHRA and YSYEKL. Trimming pared 1 base from V and 3 bases from J, leaving 10 bases between. The CDR3 DNA follows: TGCGCCAGCAGCCAAGTACTCCAGAGCTACGAGCAGTACTTC. Its translation: CASSQVLQSYEQYF.

This clonotype was seen more than once but under ten times. The chain is built from TRBV15 and TRBJ2-5; 11 positions agree with TRBD2. The CDR3 sequence is 14 residues long. V dropped 7 bases and J dropped 5; count of bases not matched to a gene: 6. CDR1 and CDR2 (germline): LNHNV, YYDKDF (reference sequence). The CDR3 nucleotides read TGTGCCACCACTCCGACTAGCGGGACGGAGACCCAGTACTTC. It specifies CATTPTSGTETQYF.

In its sample, this clonotype was seen a few times. The V and J genes are TRBV29-1 and TRBJ2-2; 9 bases map to TRBD2. Germline V gene lookup returns CDR1 SQVTM and CDR2 ANQGSEA. This CDR3 region has 15 residues. Unmatched junction bases numbered 12, after V lost 5 bases and J lost 8 bases. CDR3 protein: CSVLTSGISPGELFF. CDR3 nucleotide sequence: TGCAGCGTTTTGACTAGCGGCATCTCCCCGGGGGAGCTGTTTTTT.

The V call is TRBV3-1, the J call TRBJ1-2, with 7 bases aligning to TRBD1. The germline V gene encodes CDR1 LGHDT and CDR2 YNNKEL (reference sequence). The CDR3 is 14 amino acids. With 0 bases clipped from V and 8 bases from J, the junction kept 6 bases outside the gene matches. CDR3 bases: TGTGCCAGCAGCCAAGATGTGACAGGGAGCGGCTACACCTTC. Translated, it gives CASSQDVTGSGYTF.

The table lists this clonotype with a few counts. This sequence joins TRBV12-3 or TRBV12-4 and TRBJ1-5, with TRBD1 as a possible D gene (5 bases). The CDR3 is 14 residues long. Trimming pared 4 bases from V and 3 bases from J, leaving 10 bases between. CDR3 protein: CASSSGVINQPQHF. Here the CDR3 DNA reads TGTGCCAGCAGTTCGGGGGTTATCAATCAGCCCCAGCATTTT.

This clonotype was seen more than once but under ten times. V gene TRBV28 combines with J gene TRBJ1-1; D may be TRBD1 (5 bases). The CDR3 is 15 amino acids. Between the trimmed V and J ends, which lost 4 bases and 1 base, there was a span of 13 bases. CDR1 and CDR2 from the germline V gene are MDHEN and SYDVKM. The CDR3 protein is CASSSGGDWNTEAFF. CDR3 DNA sequence: TGTGCCAGCAGTTCGGGGGGGGATTGGAACACTGAAGCTTTCTTT.

As to this clonotype: A much larger clone sits a single nucleotide away, making a read error possible. CDR3 protein: CASSLGRHEQYF. CDR3 DNA: TGTGCCAGCAGCTTAGGCAGGCACGAGCAGTACTTC. The chain couples TRBV7-2 to TRBJ2-7, with D unresolved. This CDR3 comprises 12 residues. Trimming pared 1 base from V and 5 bases from J, leaving 6 bases between. Germline lookup yields CDR1 SGHTA and CDR2 FQGNSA.

V gene TRBV6-1 combines with J gene TRBJ2-7; 7 bases fit TRBD2. This CDR3 region has 16 residues. V shed 4 bases, J shed 2 bases, and the junction held 11 bases outside the gene matches. Germline V CDR1 and CDR2: MNHNS, SASEGT. The CDR3: CASSAVPSGGTYEQYF. The CDR3 DNA follows: TGTGCCAGCAGTGCCGTGCCTAGCGGAGGGACCTACGAGCAGTACTTC.

V is TRBV29-1 and J is TRBJ2-5, with TRBD2 matching 7 bases. Germline lookup yields CDR1 SQVTM and CDR2 ANQGSEA. The CDR3 totals 12 residues. V shed 8 bases, J shed 4 bases, and the junction held 7 bases outside the gene matches. CDR3 sequence (DNA): TGCAGCTTTCACGGGGGGACAGAGACCCAGTACTTC. Amino acid sequence: CSFHGGTETQYF.

The J gene is TRBJ2-7, the V gene TRBV7-2; D is ambiguous. Germline CDR1 reads SGHTA; CDR2 reads FQGNSA. The CDR3 runs to 13 residues. Trimming took 1 base from V and 3 from J, leaving 7 bases between them. CDR3 bases: TGTACCAGCAGCTTAGTGGTCGGCTACGAGCAGTACTTC. This codes for CTSSLVVGYEQYF.

This chain connects TRBV6-1 to TRBJ2-5; TRBD1 matches at 7 bases. Matching the DNA end better, TRBJ2-7 makes the J call doubtful. From germline, CDR1 is MNHNS and CDR2 SASEGT. This CDR3 contains 15 residues. The chain's CDR3 is CASRGQRPRGYEQYF. The CDR3, as DNA: TGTGCCAGCAGAGGACAGAGACCCAGGGGGTACGAGCAGTACTTC.

This clonotype occurred many times. The chain is built from TRBV28 and TRBJ2-1; 9 nucleotides align to TRBD1. Germline V gene lookup returns CDR1 MDHEN and CDR2 SYDVKM. The CDR3 extends over 14 amino acids. J gave up 8 bases and V 6 bases, and 8 bases lay outside the gene matches. The CDR3 DNA is TGTGCCAGCAGCCCCCTGGGACAGGGCCATGAGCAGTTCTTC. The encoded protein is CASSPLGQGHEQFF.

V usage is TRBV7-2 and J usage is TRBJ2-3, with TRBD2 as a possible D gene (5 bases). This CDR3 is 15 amino acids long. The ends were cut back, 5 bases at V and 8 bases at J, with 20 bases in the middle. Germline V gene data show CDR1 as SGHTA and CDR2 as FQGNSA. The DNA of the CDR3 is TGTGCCAGCAGCGACTACGGACGGATACCGGCTACGCAGTATTTT. Residues: CASSDYGRIPATQYF.

This clonotype occurred a few times. The J gene is TRBJ1-2, the V gene TRBV12-3 or TRBV12-4, with TRBD1 as a possible D gene (5 bases). The ends were cut back, 7 bases at V and 2 bases at J, with 11 bases in the middle. The CDR3 sequence is 13 residues long. The CDR3 reads CASILHRNYGYTF. CDR3 DNA sequence: TGTGCCAGCATCCTCCACAGGAACTATGGCTACACCTTC.

This clonotype was picked up a small number of times. The gene calls are TRBV24-1 and TRBJ2-6; the D is unclear. Germline CDR1 reads KGHDR; CDR2 reads SFDVKD. The V and J ends lost 7 bases and 4 bases respectively, with 7 bases between them. This CDR3 has 13 amino acids. The CDR3 bases are TGTGCCACCAGGGCCGCAGGGGCCAACGTCCTGACTTTC. Translated: CATRAAGANVLTF.

The V gene is TRBV7-2, the J gene TRBJ2-1; perhaps TRBD1 as D (5 bases). CDR3 length: 17 amino acids. The germline V gene has CDR1 SGHTA and CDR2 FQGNSA. Trimming took 3 bases from V and 8 from J, leaving 23 bases between them. CDR3 protein: CASSFRLRPGSWDEQFF. The CDR3 DNA reads TGTGCCAGCAGCTTTAGGCTCCGCCCAGGGTCATGGGATGAGCAGTTCTTC.